Shown below are 26 T cell receptor beta chains from a single sample sequenced in a study of T cell responses to AZD1222 COVID-19 vaccine (dated by TCRdb to the early 2020s). In light of the paper, this sample's time point label describes: about 28 days (+/-7) after the second vaccine dose. Preparation of the library involved the immunoSEQ multiplex PCR assay. Held by TCRdb, this immuneACCESS table contains in-frame sequences only and omits some clones. Under half of the omission traces to an unresolved V gene where checked; the cause of the rest is unknown. For this sample there are 100,000 to 150,000 clones; approximately 89% appear just once. Of the sample, 4.4% falls within the top ten clones. This specimen was peripheral blood, taken 28 days after the second AZD1222 dose. These receptors were taken from an adult who received the AZD1222 COVID-19 vaccine.

The chain has TRBV28 and TRBJ1-2, with a weak D call TRBD1 (5 bases). This CDR3 contains 15 residues. Deletions cut 0 bases from V and 7 bases from J, with 15 bases between. Germline loops: CDR1 MDHEN, CDR2 SYDVKM. The CDR3 DNA sequence: TGTGCCAGCAGTTTATGGGACACTCTATGGCGTGGCTACACCTTC. This gives the protein CASSLWDTLWRGYTF.

This sequence joins TRBV19 and TRBJ1-2, with D possibly TRBD1 on 5 matching bases. V dropped 0 bases and J dropped 0 bases, with 14 bases sitting between them. The CDR3 contains 17 residues. Germline CDR1 reads LNHDA; CDR2 reads SQIVND (reference sequence). CDR3 sequence: CASSIEADSAANYGYTF. DNA for the CDR3: TGTGCCAGTAGTATAGAGGCCGACAGCGCCGCTAACTATGGCTACACCTTC.

The chain links TRBV7-9 to TRBJ2-1; D is possibly TRBD2 (5 bases). CDR3 size: 13 residues. Germline CDR1 SEHNR, CDR2 FQNEAQ (reference sequence). V lost 3 bases, J lost 5 bases, and 8 bases lay in between. CDR3 coding DNA: TGTGCCAGCAGCTTTACGGGGAACAATGAGCAGTTCTTC. Translated: CASSFTGNNEQFF.

V and J are TRBV10-3 and TRBJ1-2, with D perhaps TRBD1 (6 bases). V was pared by 3 bases and J by 1 base, with 18 bases between. The germline CDR1 and CDR2 sequences are ENHRY and SYGVKD. This CDR3 spans 17 amino acids. The CDR3 region has the DNA TGTGCCATCAGTGACGAGACAGGTTTTCTTCGTAACTATGGCTACACCTTC. The encoded protein is CAISDETGFLRNYGYTF.

This clone was seen only a few times. V usage is TRBV6-5 and J usage is TRBJ1-2; D not certain. The CDR3 contains 13 residues. Germline V CDR1 and CDR2: MNHEY, SVGAGI. The CDR3 spells CQTREGLRYGYTF. For the CDR3, the DNA is TGTCAAACCCGGGAGGGCTTGAGATATGGCTACACCTTC.

The chain carries TRBV11-2 and TRBJ2-6; no clear D. The V gene lost 1 base and the J gene lost 0 bases, with 4 bases spanning the gap. CDR3 length equals 15 residues. The germline gives CDR1 SGHAT, CDR2 FQNNGV. This chain's CDR3 is CASSLANSGANVLTF. DNA for the CDR3: TGTGCCAGCAGCTTAGCGAACTCTGGGGCCAACGTCCTGACTTTC.

This sequence joins TRBV12-3 or TRBV12-4 and TRBJ2-7; the D gene is possibly TRBD1 (6 bases). Deletions cut 6 bases from V and 1 base from J, with 10 bases between. The CDR3 has 13 amino acids. The DNA of the CDR3 is TGTGCCAGCAGCCCCAGGGGTTCCTACGAGCAGTACTTC. Protein: CASSPRGSYEQYF.

The V call is TRBV5-1, the J call TRBJ2-7; TRBD1 is a possible D gene (5 bases). CDR1 and CDR2 from the germline V gene are SGHRS and YFSETQ. V lost 2 bases to trimming and J lost 0 bases, with 6 bases between them. CDR3 length: 13 amino acids. The CDR3 coding sequence is TGCGCCAGCAGCTTTGGGGCCTCCTACGAGCAGTACTTC. The encoded protein is CASSFGASYEQYF.

This clone was recorded only once. The chain couples TRBV19 to TRBJ1-1; unclear D gene. Germline V gives CDR1 LNHDA, CDR2 SQIVND (reference sequence). V lost 0 bases, J lost 4 bases, and 9 bases lay in between. The CDR3 length is 14 residues. CDR3 in amino acids: CASSIDGMGTEAFF. The CDR3 nucleotides are TGTGCCAGTAGTATAGATGGAATGGGCACTGAAGCTTTCTTT.

The V call is TRBV12-5, the J call TRBJ2-1; TRBD1 matches 7 bases. The CDR3 covers 14 residues. CDR1 is LGHNT, CDR2 FRNRAP, per germline. V shed 4 bases, J shed 6 bases, and the junction held 6 bases outside the gene matches. The CDR3 nucleotides read TGTGCTAGTGGTTCCGGACAGGAGTTCAATGAGCAGTTCTTC. Translation gives CASGSGQEFNEQFF.

The chain uses TRBV6-1 and TRBJ2-7; D gene unclear. This CDR3 region has 14 residues. The V end lost 2 bases, the J end lost 0 bases, and 8 bases lay between the germline ends. Per germline, CDR1 MNHNS and CDR2 SASEGT. The CDR3 reads CASSEWLSSYEQYF. CDR3 bases: TGTGCCAGCAGTGAATGGTTGAGCTCCTACGAGCAGTACTTC.

This chain connects TRBV7-2 to TRBJ1-6; D gene unclear. Trimming cost V 1 base and J 3 bases, with 10 bases left between them. Germline V gene sequence: CDR1 SGHTA, CDR2 FQGNSA. This CDR3 contains 16 residues. The CDR3 DNA is TGTGCCAGCAGCTTAGAGTCAGGATACTATAATTCACCCCTCCACTTT. Translating gives CASSLESGYYNSPLHF.

This clone has a single count. This chain links TRBV5-1 with TRBJ1-5; D gene unclear. The CDR3 covers 15 residues. Germline V gene data show CDR1 as SGHRS and CDR2 as YFSETQ. Trimming pared 2 bases from V and 5 bases from J, leaving 14 bases between. The CDR3 DNA reads TGCGCCAGCAGCTTAGGCCAGGCGGCGGATCAGCCCCAGCATTTT. It specifies CASSLGQAADQPQHF.

The CDR3: CASSSRDRPNHSNQPQHF. CDR3 nucleotide sequence: TGTGCCAGCAGCTCCCGGGACAGACCCAACCATAGCAATCAGCCCCAGCATTTT. The chain carries TRBV11-2 and TRBJ1-5; the match to TRBD1 covers 7 bases. Looked up from germline, CDR1 is SGHAT and CDR2 is FQNNGV. The junction had 12 bases not matched to a gene; V was cut back by 4 bases and J by 0 bases. CDR3 length: 18 amino acids. The full variable domain, completed using reference TRBV11-2 and TRBJ1-5, is EAGVAQSPRYKIIEKRQSVAFWCNPISGHATLYWYQQILGQGPKLLIQFQNNGVVDDSQLPKDRFSAERLKGVDSTLKIQPAKLEDSAVYLCASSSRDRPNHSNQPQHFGDGTRLSIL.

This chain connects TRBV23-1 to TRBJ2-1, with D tentatively TRBD1 or TRBD2 (5 bases each). TRBV23-1 is an open reading frame, and its role is uncertain. Trimming shortened V by 6 bases and J by 0 bases, and 15 bases separated the two germline ends. The CDR3 extends over 16 amino acids. The chain's CDR3 is CASRPIGARSYNEQFF. As DNA, the CDR3 is TGCGCCAGCAGACCCATCGGGGCTCGCTCCTACAATGAGCAGTTCTTC.

This chain links TRBV30 with TRBJ1-6; TRBD1 is a possible D gene (5 bases). V lost 0 bases and J 6 bases, leaving 12 bases between the germline ends. The V gene's germline CDR1 is GTSNPN and CDR2 SVGIG (reference sequence). The CDR3 spans 15 residues. The CDR3 protein is CAWSVTGTFNSPLHF. CDR3 in DNA: TGTGCCTGGAGTGTAACCGGGACCTTTAATTCACCCCTCCACTTT.

The chain couples TRBV11-3 to TRBJ2-3; D not resolved. The CDR3 loop spans 13 amino acids. Germline V gene sequence: CDR1 SGHNT, CDR2 YENEEA. The V and J ends lost 5 bases and 4 bases respectively, with 10 bases between them. CDR3 protein: CASSLEQSDTQYF. The CDR3 region has the DNA TGTGCCAGCAGCCTCGAACAGTCAGATACGCAGTATTTT.

The V call is TRBV5-6, the J call TRBJ2-7; D call uncertain. Germline V lookup: CDR1 SGHDT, CDR2 YYEEEE. The germline V and J ends were trimmed by 2 bases and 5 bases, with 5 bases remaining between them. CDR3 size: 11 residues. The CDR3 here is CASSLRDEQYF. Written as DNA, the CDR3 is TGTGCCAGCAGCTTAAGGGACGAGCAGTACTTC.

This chain links TRBV5-1 with TRBJ1-2; no firm D call. Germline V gene sequence: CDR1 SGHRS, CDR2 YFSETQ. This CDR3 has 15 amino acids. Trimming stripped 0 bases from V and 5 bases from J, with 14 bases between. The CDR3, as DNA: TGCGCCAGCAGCTTGGGCCAGGACCGTATTTATGGCTACACCTTC. Its protein product is CASSLGQDRIYGYTF.

This chain connects TRBV2 to TRBJ1-6; the D is unclear. The germline V gene has CDR1 SNHLY and CDR2 FYNNEI. The ends were cut back, 1 base at V and 8 bases at J, with 9 bases in the middle. The CDR3 consists of 14 residues. In DNA, the CDR3 is TGTGCCAGCAGTGAAGGCCTTCCCGATTCACCCCTCCACTTT. It translates to CASSEGLPDSPLHF.

The J gene is TRBJ1-1, the V gene TRBV19; D is perhaps TRBD1 (5 bases). This CDR3 spans 14 amino acids. CDR1 is LNHDA, CDR2 SQIVND, per germline (reference sequence). V lost 6 bases, J lost 3 bases, and 14 bases lay in between. CDR3 nucleotides: TGTGCCAGTAGGCTACGGGGAGGGGACACTGAAGCTTTCTTT. Its translation: CASRLRGGDTEAFF.

This clone has only one observation. The chain employs TRBV6-6 and TRBJ1-5; 8 bases map to TRBD1. The length of the CDR3 is 16 residues. CDR1 MNHNY and CDR2 SVGAGI come from the germline V gene (reference sequence). The V gene end was trimmed by 6 bases and the J gene end by 3 bases; junction bases not matched to a gene: 10. The CDR3: CASRLTTGGINQPQHF. CDR3 DNA: TGTGCCAGCAGACTAACTACAGGGGGGATCAATCAGCCCCAGCATTTT.

This rearrangement joins TRBV18 to TRBJ2-7; 7 nucleotides line up with TRBD2. The CDR3 contains 15 residues. CDR1 is KGHSH, CDR2 LQKENI, per germline. Trimming took 2 bases from V and 2 from J; bases not matched to a gene: 6. CDR3 residues: CASSPGPGGPYEQYF. The DNA for the CDR3 is TGTGCCAGCTCACCAGGGCCGGGGGGTCCCTACGAGCAGTACTTC.

The rearrangement joins TRBV7-2 to TRBJ1-5, with D maybe TRBD1 (5 bases). The CDR3 contains 15 residues. Germline CDR1 and CDR2: SGHTA and FQGNSA. The V end was cut by 1 base, the J end by 3 bases, with 10 bases between. CDR3 sequence: CASSLVAGNNQPQHF. The CDR3 nucleotides are TGTGCCAGCAGCTTAGTGGCAGGGAACAATCAGCCCCAGCATTTT.

In its sample, this clone was seen a few times. V usage is TRBV5-1 and J usage is TRBJ2-7; 8 bases fit TRBD1. This CDR3 region has 14 residues. The trim removed 4 bases at V and 6 bases at J, leaving 9 bases unmatched. The germline CDR1 and CDR2 sequences are SGHRS and YFSETQ. The CDR3 sequence is CASSPDRVGSEQYF. CDR3 DNA: TGCGCCAGCAGCCCGGACAGGGTCGGCTCCGAGCAGTACTTC.

The chain carries TRBV15 and TRBJ1-5; D gene uncertain. Deletions cut 0 bases from V and 0 bases from J, with 9 bases between. In germline, CDR1 is LNHNV, CDR2 YYDKDF (reference sequence). The CDR3 is made up of 16 amino acids. CDR3 residues: CATSREVAPSNQPQHF. In nucleotides, the CDR3 is TGTGCCACCAGCAGAGAGGTCGCCCCTAGCAATCAGCCCCAGCATTTT.